Described below is a single T cell receptor (beta chain) sequence and its context. Its antigen is as yet unknown. This specimen comes from a study of post-analysis software for immune sequencing data. cDNA libraries for TCR beta contained unique molecular identifiers. T cells numbering about 0.85 to 11 million yielded cDNA molecules that totaled about 500,000. One entry per CDR3 protein results from TCRdb running MiXCR on the PCR reads. Here the sample spans about 620,000 distinct CDR3 sequences, about 40% being singletons. Deletions cut 2 bases from V and 0 bases from J, with 11 bases between. This CDR3 region has 15 residues. Germline lookup yields CDR1 MGHDK and CDR2 SYGVNS. The study's findings and limits: Significantly lower normalized Chao1 diversity was found in patients with multiple sclerosis relative to controls. A handful of TRBV segments, including TRBV5-6, TRBV5-1 and TRBV20-1, were more frequent in patients than controls. Samples from a shared batch, those prepared together, strongly co-clustered by F measure.

The source of this sequence is a girl under 18 with multiple sclerosis. The sequenced sample consisted of blood. The rearrangement uses TRBV25-1 and TRBJ2-7; D is perhaps TRBD2 (6 bases). This CDR3 reads CASSEGRGISYEQYF. CDR3 DNA sequence: TGTGCCAGCAGTGAAGGTCGGGGGATCTCCTACGAGCAGTACTTC.